This is a list of T cell receptor beta chains from one sample in a study of beta chain features in type 1 diabetes. Method: immunoSEQ multiplex PCR; TCRdb's copy keeps in-frame clones and lacks some. The repertoire has fewer than 300,000 clones, around 21% of them found once; the top ten carry 0.028%. Sequences were obtained from naive CD4+ T cells from blood. These receptors originate from a middle-aged woman with type 1 diabetes. CDR3s include the opening cysteine and the closing phenylalanine or tryptophan. The D gene is left open where the match is weak. Expanded clones get a size class; other rows say once, few or many, or leave the size out.

J: TRBJ2-2
D: NA
size: NA
V: TRBV28
DNA: TGTGCCAGCAGTAAACTAGGGGAGCTGTTTTTT
CDR3: CASSKLGELFF

J: TRBJ2-7
D: TRBD1
size: few
V: TRBV5-1
DNA: TGCGCCAGCAGCGGGTGGGACAGGGAATCGGCCGAGCAGTACTTC
CDR3: CASSGWDRESAEQYF

J: TRBJ1-2
D: TRBD1
size: NA
V: TRBV7-9
DNA: TGTGCCAGCAGCAGGGACAGGGACGGTGGCTACACCTTC
CDR3: CASSRDRDGGYTF

J: TRBJ2-2
D: NA
size: NA
V: TRBV29-1
DNA: TGCAGCGTTAGTCCGGGTACCAACACCGGGGAGCTGTTTTTT
CDR3: CSVSPGTNTGELFF

J: TRBJ2-7
D: TRBD2
size: NA
V: TRBV15
DNA: TGTGCCACCAGCAGAGATCGGGGGGATTACGAGCAGTACTTC
CDR3: CATSRDRGDYEQYF

J: TRBJ1-3
D: TRBD1
size: NA
V: TRBV5-4
DNA: TGTGCCAGCAGCCGGGACAGGACTGGAAACACCATATATTTT
CDR3: CASSRDRTGNTIYF

J: TRBJ2-7
D: TRBD2
size: NA
V: TRBV5-4
DNA: TGTGCCAGCAGCTCGCCTAGCGGGAACTACGAGCAGTACTTC
CDR3: CASSSPSGNYEQYF

J: TRBJ2-1
D: TRBD2
size: NA
V: TRBV5-1
DNA: TGCGCCAGCAGTCCGACTAGCGGGATCTACAATGAGCAGTTCTTC
CDR3: CASSPTSGIYNEQFF

J: TRBJ2-1
D: TRBD2
size: NA
V: TRBV7-7
DNA: TGTGCTAGCAGTAGCGGGGTTGCCTCCTACAATGAGCAGTTCTTC
CDR3: CASSSGVASYNEQFF

J: TRBJ1-1
D: NA
size: few
V: TRBV29-1
DNA: TGCAGCGTTGAACGGGGGGGGATGAGGACTGAAGCTTTCTTT
CDR3: CSVERGGMRTEAFF

J: TRBJ2-5
D: NA
size: few
V: TRBV19
DNA: TGTGCCAGTAGTATTAGTTCGGGGTTAGAGACCCAGTACTTC
CDR3: CASSISSGLETQYF

J: TRBJ2-7
D: TRBD1
size: few
V: TRBV7-9
DNA: TGTGCCAGCAGCTTAGTCGGGACAGGGGTGTACGAGCAGTACTTC
CDR3: CASSLVGTGVYEQYF

J: TRBJ2-1
D: TRBD1
size: few
V: TRBV19
DNA: TGTGCCAGTAGTGGACTACAGGGGGAGGAGCAGTTCTTC
CDR3: CASSGLQGEEQFF

J: TRBJ2-7
D: TRBD1
size: NA
V: TRBV4-1
DNA: TGCGCCAGCAGCCAAGCCCCTACAGGGGACCCCTACGAGCAGTACTTC
CDR3: CASSQAPTGDPYEQYF

J: TRBJ2-7
D: NA
size: NA
V: TRBV7-9
DNA: TGTGCCAGCAGCCAGGCAGGTCTTTTCTACGAGCAGTACTTC
CDR3: CASSQAGLFYEQYF

J: TRBJ2-1
D: TRBD1
size: few
V: TRBV10-3
DNA: TGTGCCGTCATGGGGACAGGGACCTACAATGAGCAGTTCTTC
CDR3: CAVMGTGTYNEQFF

J: TRBJ2-2
D: TRBD2
size: NA
V: TRBV4-1
DNA: TGCGCCAGCAGGCGGACAGCGGGGGAGGACACCGGGGAGCTGTTTTTT
CDR3: CASRRTAGEDTGELFF

J: TRBJ2-5
D: TRBD1
size: NA
V: TRBV29-1
DNA: TGCAGCGTTGAAGGGACAGGGGTGGAGACCCAGTACTTC
CDR3: CSVEGTGVETQYF

J: TRBJ1-1
D: NA
size: few
V: TRBV7-3
DNA: TGTGCCAGCAGCCTGGGGACATCCGCCTCTGAAGCTTTCTTT
CDR3: CASSLGTSASEAFF

J: TRBJ2-3
D: NA
size: NA
V: TRBV19
DNA: TGTGCCAGTAGTAGCGGGGCTAGCACAGATACGCAGTATTTT
CDR3: CASSSGASTDTQYF

J: TRBJ1-2
D: NA
size: NA
V: TRBV9
DNA: TGTGCCAGCAGCCCTCAGGGGAGTGGTTATGGCTACACCTTC
CDR3: CASSPQGSGYGYTF

J: TRBJ1-2
D: TRBD1
size: NA
V: TRBV18
DNA: TGTGCCAGCTCGGGGACAGACGGAAGTGGCTACACCTTC
CDR3: CASSGTDGSGYTF

J: TRBJ1-1
D: NA
size: few
V: TRBV9
DNA: TGTGCCAGCAGCGTAGGAGGTTACACTGAAGCTTTCTTT
CDR3: CASSVGGYTEAFF

J: TRBJ2-3
D: TRBD1
size: NA
V: TRBV19
DNA: TGTGCCAGTAGCCTCGGGACAGGTCGACGACCTAGCACAGATACGCAGTATTTT
CDR3: CASSLGTGRRPSTDTQYF

J: TRBJ1-2
D: NA
size: NA
V: TRBV9
DNA: TGTGCCAGCAGTACCCACATGGTCTCTAACTATGGCTACACCTTC
CDR3: CASSTHMVSNYGYTF

J: TRBJ2-7
D: NA
size: few
V: TRBV4-1
DNA: TGCGCCAGCAGCCAACTGACAGGCTACGAGCAGTACTTC
CDR3: CASSQLTGYEQYF

J: TRBJ1-5
D: NA
size: few
V: TRBV7-2
DNA: TGTGCCAGCAGCTCCCGACCGGGGATTCAGCCCCAGCATTTT
CDR3: CASSSRPGIQPQHF

J: TRBJ2-1
D: NA
size: few
V: TRBV4-3
DNA: TGCGCCAGCAGCCAAGGGGCAGCTGATAACTATGAGCAGTTCTTC
CDR3: CASSQGAADNYEQFF

J: TRBJ1-6
D: NA
size: few
V: TRBV5-6
DNA: TGTGCCAGCAGCTTGGGGGAGGGGAATTCACCCCTCCACTTT
CDR3: CASSLGEGNSPLHF

J: TRBJ2-7
D: TRBD2
size: NA
V: TRBV18
DNA: TGTGCCAGCTCACCCCCCTCGGTGAGCGGGAGTTCATACGAGCAGTACTTC
CDR3: CASSPPSVSGSSYEQYF

J: TRBJ2-7
D: TRBD1
size: NA
V: TRBV5-1
DNA: TGCGCCAGCAGCTCGGGACAGCCGCTATACGAGCAGTACTTC
CDR3: CASSSGQPLYEQYF

J: TRBJ1-1
D: NA
size: few
V: TRBV7-2
DNA: TGTGCCAGCAGCCCACCAGGCCTCACCCCCTTGACCTTT
CDR3: CASSPPGLTPLTF

J: TRBJ1-5
D: TRBD1
size: NA
V: TRBV30
DNA: TGTGCCTGGAGTTTTACAGGGGGTCTTAATCAGCCCCAGCATTTT
CDR3: CAWSFTGGLNQPQHF

J: TRBJ1-2
D: TRBD1
size: once
V: TRBV19
DNA: TGTGCCAGTACCGATCGACAGGGCTTTGGCTACACCTTC
CDR3: CASTDRQGFGYTF

J: TRBJ2-1
D: NA
size: few
V: TRBV30
DNA: TGTGCCCAACGGAGCAACAATGAGCAGTTCTTC
CDR3: CAQRSNNEQFF

J: TRBJ2-7
D: TRBD2
size: NA
V: TRBV27
DNA: TGTGCCAGCAGTTATAGAGCGGGAGGGCCCTACGAGCAGTACTTC
CDR3: CASSYRAGGPYEQYF

J: TRBJ2-5
D: NA
size: NA
V: TRBV28
DNA: TGTGCCAGCAGTTTTCTCCGGGCCGCCGGGGAAGAGACCCAGTACTTC
CDR3: CASSFLRAAGEETQYF

J: TRBJ1-2
D: TRBD1
size: NA
V: TRBV16
DNA: TGTGCCAGCAGCCAAATCGGGACAGGAGTCACTAACTATGGCTACACCTTC
CDR3: CASSQIGTGVTNYGYTF

J: TRBJ1-1
D: NA
size: few
V: TRBV6-6
DNA: TGTGCCAGCAGCCGCGGTTTTAGTGAAGCTTTCTTT
CDR3: CASSRGFSEAFF